This T cell receptor (beta chain) was sequenced during a study of shared clonotypes between healthy human individuals (dated by TCRdb to the early 2020s). At the level of the whole study: The cohort comprised two women and a few men aged 18 to 49 years. Each donor's leukapheresis produced roughly between roughly 0.94 and 9.5 billion PBMCs. Per donor, three plates each were used for CD4 naive and CD4 memory, two for CD8 naive, and one for CD8 memory. Libraries were prepared and TCR repertoires were sequenced by different laboratories using diverse techniques, in order to increase sequencing depth and limit assay-specific biases. To estimate repertoire size and how much clonotypes are shared between individuals, the study performed deep sequencing of blood TCR repertoires from five healthy adults.

About this clone: Its antigen remains undetermined. No much larger clone exists at a distance of one base, and base qualities are not known.

CD8 naive samples consisted of CD45RO-negative cells that were positively selected for CCR7, yielding a CD45RA+CCR7+ population without TemRA cells. The donors were healthy, HIV-negative adults with no recently reported acute infections or vaccinations. Every donor was a Caucasian adult residing in Nashville, Tennessee, USA. Blood was obtained by leukapheresis, after which PBMCs were separated by Ficoll-Histopaque density gradient centrifugation and cryopreserved in liquid nitrogen vapor phase. Analytical flow cytometry was used to check the purity and quantity of each magnetically sorted T cell population. Genomic DNA was isolated from each sorted fraction and quantified by UV absorbance on a Nanodrop 2000c. Study-wide findings and limitations: Based on pairwise subsampling, the degree of clonotype sharing among donors was expected to be affected by sequencing depth. Across a few donors, approximately 4.9% of naive CD4, more than 3% of naive CD8, 2% to 2.5% of memory CD4, and approximately 0.4% of memory CD8 clonotypes were shared. Naive subsets generally had larger estimated clonotype richness than memory subsets did. Sampling was restricted to blood, and TCR repertoires in tissue are likely to differ from TCR repertoires in blood. Compared with non-shared clonotypes, the clonotypes found in all four sorted-subset donors had higher generation probabilities. Incomplete sequencing was indicated by rarefaction of sorted-subset datasets, despite the large sequencing depth. Because the study included a small number of donors, the genetic and exposure-history diversity represented was limited.

Using the deep immunoSEQ assay, multiplex PCR amplified TCR CDR3 regions from genomic DNA. Extracted genomic DNA from each cell subset was distributed evenly across all wells of several immunoSEQ 96-well plates, and each plate was treated as a replicate. For sorted subsets, 200 ng of genomic DNA, equivalent to around 30,000 T cell genomes, went into each replicate PCR. The purified libraries were quantified using a Qubit 3.0 fluorometer, sized with a Bioanalyzer 2100, and then quantified again using the KAPA Library Quantification kit. A separate single-read 150-cycle Illumina NextSeq 550 flow cell was used to sequence each immunoSEQ 96-well plate. The paper's data handling went like this. Because only junctional sequences without quality scores were contained in the immunoSEQ output, filtering matching that applied to full-length reads could not be performed. Sequences were annotated with PyIR, a Python wrapper for IgBLAST v1.9, using IMGT germline references to assign V/J genes and CDR3. Any read was removed if the V/J assignment was weak (E-value above 1e-6), the CDR3 was missing, or the read contained stop codons, out-of-frame junctions, or ambiguous translated residues. V3J clonotypes were defined as sequences sharing an identical inferred V gene, J gene, and CDR3 amino acid sequence. Percentage overlap between repertoires was computed as shared unique clonotypes divided by the size of the smaller repertoire. Three approaches were used to assess repertoire richness: RTK rarefaction, the Chao1 estimator, and Recon v2.1 estimates of unobserved clonotypes. Generation probabilities for all TCRbeta clonotypes obtained by the gDNA method from a few donors were computed using OLGA. Imported from immuneACCESS, the table was reduced by TCRdb to in-frame sequences with V and J called. These copies leave out some clones; in studies compared against another copy, an unresolved V gene accounts for under half, and the cause of the remainder is not known. That table supplies the V and J calls and clone size; D and trimming were determined from the DNA. Here the sample has 2 million to 2.5 million clones; roughly 95% occur a single time. The ten biggest clones cover about 1.1% of the sample.

From the germline V gene (reference sequence), CDR1 is LNHDA and CDR2 is SQIVND. There are 15 amino acids in the CDR3, from cysteine to phenylalanine inclusive. The CDR3 DNA has 45 bases and is translated from base 1. V loses 3 bases of germline sequence and J loses 9 bases, and the interval between the two ends is 18 bases. This TCR derives from a man between 18 and 35 years old in good health. The sequenced sample was naive CD8+ T cells sorted from blood. The cell subset or site label corresponds to: CD45RA+CCR7+. The V and J genes are TRBV19 and TRBJ1-5; matching of 5 bases hints at TRBD1 as the D gene. The DNA sequence is given as TGTGCCAGTAGTATTCAGGAGCAGGGCATTTCGCCCCAGCATTTT. Translated, this is CASSIQEQGISPQHF.